Listed below are T cell receptor beta chains from one sample, sequenced in a study of shared clonotypes between healthy human individuals. Here immunoSEQ multiplex PCR was the method, and the copy in TCRdb shows in-frame clones only, minus some. The repertoire consists of under 600,000 clones, with more than 95% occurring once and the leading ten covering about 0.06%. Sequenced sample: naive CD4+ T cells sorted from blood. These receptors were obtained from a woman aged 25 to 39 in good health. CDR3s include the opening cysteine and the closing phenylalanine or tryptophan.

v_gene,CDR3aa
TRBV28,CASSFRGLVGGTEAFF
TRBV27,CASSLSASGSTDTQYF
TRBV11-3,CASSPPAGGPYYEQYF
TRBV14,CASSAQGDTQYF
TRBV28,CASSHPTIPGEQYF
TRBV6-5,CASTGTVNSPLHF
TRBV4-1,CASSRAGTGAYEQYF
TRBV11-2,CASSSTGVPLHF
TRBV6-1,CASSELWGPYEQFF
TRBV28,CASSLGTSEPYTQYF